Below are 5 T cell receptor beta chains sequenced from a single sample in a study of blood T cells in healthy people across ages (dated by TCRdb to the mid-2010s). Libraries were built with 5' RACE. Sequencing relied on an Illumina HiSeq 2500. A second roughly 7 to 12 cycle PCR used a sample-barcoded 5' primer and a J-beta primer mix. TCRdb trimmed public reads at Q25 via fastp, called clones via MiXCR and kept in-frame beta chains. One record per CDR3 amino acid sequence lists the most common genes and DNA. This sample is represented by around 1,000,000 distinct CDR3 sequences; approximately 25% of them were singletons. The leading ten clones occupy less than 0.85% of the sample. These data were also reused for a study on T cells of mothers and their children.

The specimen was blood. These receptors came from a girl aged 2 to 9 in good health.

This clonotype came up a few times. The rearrangement joins TRBV6-1 to TRBJ1-2, with D tentatively TRBD1 (5 bases). Per the germline V gene, CDR1 is MNHNS and CDR2 is SASEGT. The CDR3 is made up of 15 amino acids. The ends were cut back, 5 bases at V and 3 bases at J, with 16 bases in the middle. CDR3 nucleotide sequence: TGTGCCAGCAGTTCCCCGATTGGGGGTGACTATGGCTACACCTTC. This gives the protein CASSSPIGGDYGYTF.

Written as DNA, the CDR3 is TGCAGCGTGGCCCAAGTCCTTGGAGATGAAGCTTTCTTT. Translation gives CSVAQVLGDEAFF. The chain recombines TRBV29-1 with TRBJ1-1; D uncertain. The CDR3 length is 13 residues. CDR1 and CDR2 (germline): SQVTM, ANQGSEA. The ends were cut back, 6 bases at V and 7 bases at J, with 18 bases in the middle.

The V call is TRBV28, the J call TRBJ1-4; D unresolved. V lost 6 bases and J lost 0, with 8 bases in between. The CDR3 length is 14 residues. Germline V gene sequence: CDR1 MDHEN, CDR2 SYDVKM. CDR3 sequence reads: CASRTDATNEKLFF. In nucleotides, the CDR3 is TGTGCCAGCAGGACCGATGCAACTAATGAAAAACTGTTTTTT. The variable domain in full, completed from reference TRBV28 and TRBJ1-4, reads DVKVTQSSRYLVKRTGEKVFLECVQDMDHENMFWYRQDPGLGLRLIYFSYDVKMKEKGDIPEGYSVSREKKERFSLILESASTNQTSMYLCASRTDATNEKLFFGSGTQLSVL.

Only a few counts were recorded for this clonotype. The junction shows a germline mismatch at one end, possibly a read error. V gene TRBV7-8 combines with J gene TRBJ2-5, with TRBD1 as a possible D gene (6 bases). The CDR3 has 15 residues. Germline V lookup: CDR1 SGHVS, CDR2 FQNEAQ. The CDR3 region is CASSPHRDLQETQHF. CDR3 nucleotides: TGTGCCAGCAGCCCCCACAGGGACCTCCAAGAGACCCAGCACTTC.

The CDR3 sequence: CSVVEARGEDEQFF. The DNA for the CDR3 is TGCAGCGTTGTTGAGGCCAGGGGGGAGGATGAGCAGTTCTTC. V and J are TRBV29-1 and TRBJ2-1; tentative D call: TRBD1 (7 bases). Germline V CDR1 and CDR2: SQVTM, ANQGSEA. V shed 4 bases and J shed 8 bases, with 18 bases lying between them. The CDR3 has 14 residues.